A single sample gave rise to the 6 T cell receptor beta chains below, sequenced in a study of shared clonotypes between healthy human individuals. Only in-frame clones appear in the TCRdb table, and some are missing; sequencing was by immunoSEQ multiplex PCR. The sample yields 190,000 or so clones, 65% to 70% seen once. Sequenced: memory CD4+ T cells sorted from blood. The subset: CD45RA-negative fraction. The source of these receptors is a man aged 25 to 45 in good health.

The CDR3 spells CASSEGGGNMSPYEQYF. The CDR3 bases are TGTGCCAGCAGTGAGGGGGGGGGAAACATGAGCCCCTACGAGCAGTACTTC. J is TRBJ2-7 and V is TRBV6-1, with 7 bases identical to TRBD2. Germline V CDR1 and CDR2: MNHNS, SASEGT. This CDR3 contains 17 residues. V lost 3 bases and J lost 2; bases outside the gene matches: 13.

This clone was seen only once. The germline gene is not matched at one end of the junction; a read error may be the cause. The V gene is TRBV29-1, the J gene TRBJ2-3; weak D call: TRBD1 (6 bases). The CDR3 has 12 residues. Per germline, CDR1 SQVTM and CDR2 ANQGSEA. The CDR3 DNA reads TGCAGCGCTGAACAGGGACCAGATACGCAGTATTTT. Translating it yields CSAEQGPDTQYF.

This clone was seen more than once but under ten times. The chain carries TRBV6-1 and TRBJ1-5; no clear D gene. Deletions cut 0 bases from V and 5 bases from J, with 5 bases between. Germline V lookup: CDR1 MNHNS, CDR2 SASEGT. The CDR3 sequence is 13 residues long. The CDR3 sequence: CASSEARDQPQHF. The DNA for the CDR3 is TGTGCCAGCAGTGAAGCTCGGGATCAGCCCCAGCATTTT.

The chain combines TRBV29-1 with TRBJ1-1; D perhaps matches TRBD1 (5 bases). Germline CDR1 SQVTM, CDR2 ANQGSEA. The CDR3 contains 11 residues. V shed 5 bases and J shed 3 bases, with 7 bases lying between them. The CDR3 loop reads CSVRGDTEAFF. Here the CDR3 DNA reads TGCAGCGTTCGAGGGGACACTGAAGCTTTCTTT.

The gene calls are TRBV5-1 and TRBJ1-2, with D possibly matching TRBD1 (6 bases). Germline CDR1 is SGHRS and CDR2 is YFSETQ. The CDR3 is 13 amino acids. V was clipped by 1 base and J by 8 bases, with 12 bases between them. The CDR3: CASSLSTGLGYTF. For the CDR3, the DNA is TGCGCCAGCAGCTTGAGTACAGGGCTAGGCTACACCTTC.

The chain is built from TRBV5-1 and TRBJ2-1; D possibly corresponds to TRBD2 (5 bases). The CDR3 is 14 residues long. V was trimmed by 5 bases and J by 1 base, leaving 10 bases between them. Germline-derived CDR1 and CDR2 are SGHRS and YFSETQ. The CDR3 is CASSRESSYNEQFF. The CDR3 coding sequence is TGCGCCAGCAGTCGGGAATCTTCCTACAATGAGCAGTTCTTC.